The clone carrying this TCR beta chain was counted a few times. As yet, its antigen is unknown. Researchers made TCR beta libraries by using iRepertoire HTBI primers and running Arm-PCR on CDR3 regions. TCRdb reprocessed the multiplex PCR reads with MiXCR, giving one entry per CDR3 protein. The sample lists about 620,000 distinct CDR3 sequences; approximately 15% were seen once. The V and J ends lost 6 bases and 4 bases respectively, with 15 bases between them. This CDR3 is built from 15 residues. This record comes from a study of regulatory T cells in long-lasting Graves disease. Study-wide findings and caveats: Persistent patients had more shared public clonotypes (under 3,000) than new patients (approximately 920). Sample size was small, which may have lowered accuracy.

Time point denoted: newly diagnosed GD, antithyroid drugs for less than 3 months. PBMC RNA served as the TCR library source. The data also belong to a second study, concerning T cells in Graves' hyperthyroidism and ophthalmopathy. According to that study: Blood held most thyroid clonotypes expanded above 0.001 frequency.

The chain carries TRBV12-3 or TRBV12-4 and TRBJ2-2; D is perhaps TRBD1 (6 bases). Sequencing was performed on peripheral blood mononuclear cells (PBMCs), taken at new diagnosis, from a patient treated with antithyroid drugs. The sequence derives from a woman aged 25-40 years with Graves disease. The CDR3 coding sequence is TGTGCCAGCAGACGAACCGGGACAACCACCGGGGAGCTGTTTTTT. Amino acids: CASRRTGTTTGELFF.